One sample yielded the 5 T cell receptor beta chains listed below, sequenced in a study of pediatric ulcerative colitis. Rectal tissue came from one to two pinch biopsies taken at colonoscopy. Profiled with immunoSEQ multiplex PCR; TCRdb holds only in-frame clones, not every one. The data contain more than 10,000 clones, approximately 80% of them seen just once; the ten biggest clones take up approximately 4.9%. Sample: gut tissue. These TCRs come from a boy younger than 18 who was a control in a study of pediatric ulcerative colitis.

The chain employs TRBV5-1 and TRBJ1-1; D is perhaps TRBD1 (6 bases). The germline V gene has CDR1 SGHRS and CDR2 YFSETQ. The CDR3 runs to 16 residues. V was cut by 2 bases and J by 1 base, with 15 bases left in between. CDR3 sequence reads: CASSFIGGAQNTEAFF. CDR3 bases: TGCGCCAGCAGCTTTATTGGGGGCGCTCAGAACACTGAAGCTTTCTTT.

The sample holds a few counts of this clone. The J gene is TRBJ1-2, the V gene TRBV30, with TRBD1 matching over 8 bases. CDR3 length: 13 amino acids. The V gene's germline CDR1 is GTSNPN and CDR2 SVGIG (reference sequence). As DNA, the CDR3 is TGTGCGGGACGGGCAGGGGGCGCGGCCGGCTACACCTTC. Translating gives CAGRAGGAAGYTF.

This sequence joins TRBV7-2 and TRBJ1-3; 9 bases match TRBD1. Germline V gives CDR1 SGHTA, CDR2 FQGNSA. Unmatched junction bases numbered 4, after V lost 4 bases and J lost 0 bases. This CDR3 spans 16 amino acids. CDR3 coding DNA: TGTGCCAGCAGCTGGGGACAGGGCGGCTCTGGAAACACCATATATTTT. Amino acid sequence: CASSWGQGGSGNTIYF.

A note on this clone: Other DNA sequences within the sample encode an identical CDR3. This chain uses TRBV6-5 with TRBJ2-7, with 10 nucleotides matching TRBD1. CDR1 is MNHEY, CDR2 SVGAGI, per germline. V shed 2 bases and J 2 bases; nucleotides not matched to a gene: 3. The CDR3 spans 15 residues. The chain's CDR3 is CASSYRGQGTYEQYF. In DNA form, the CDR3 reads TGTGCCAGCAGTTACCGGGGACAGGGGACCTACGAGCAGTACTTC.

This chain uses TRBV19 with TRBJ2-4; D unclear. CDR3 length equals 11 residues. Germline V lookup: CDR1 LNHDA, CDR2 SQIVND (reference sequence). Trimming took off 0 bases at V and 8 bases at J, with 2 bases between the two ends. The CDR3 reads CASSIEDIQYF. CDR3 DNA: TGTGCCAGTAGTATAGAGGACATTCAGTACTTC.